The 12 T cell receptor beta chains presented below share a single source sample, sequenced in a study of cytomegalovirus exposure and HLA in healthy donors. 13 Jbeta primers and 60 Vbeta primers were used for the PCR. Sequenced by immunoSEQ multiplex PCR; TCRdb stores in-frame clones only, minus some. The profile shows some 150,000 clones, approximately 72% of them singletons. The sample consisted of PBMCs. Receptors were obtained from a human donor in good health.

The chain has TRBV7-2 and TRBJ2-3; a possible D gene is TRBD2 (5 bases). The length of the CDR3 is 16 residues. The ends were cut back, 1 base at V and 0 bases at J, with 11 bases in the middle. Germline V gene sequence: CDR1 SGHTA, CDR2 FQGNSA. The CDR3 region is CASSLEKGGSTDTQYF. The CDR3, as DNA: TGTGCCAGCAGCTTAGAAAAGGGCGGGAGCACAGATACGCAGTATTTT.

This chain connects TRBV9 to TRBJ1-4, with a weak D call TRBD1 (5 bases). Trimming shortened V by 0 bases and J by 4 bases, and 10 bases separated the two germline ends. This CDR3 contains 15 residues. From germline, CDR1 is SGDLS and CDR2 YYNGEE. The CDR3 sequence is CASSVGGGDNEKLFF. CDR3 sequence (DNA): TGTGCCAGCAGCGTAGGGGGAGGGGATAATGAAAAACTGTTTTTT.

This clone has just a few counts. This rearrangement joins TRBV4-1 to TRBJ2-5; the match to TRBD2 covers 12 bases. The CDR3 consists of 17 residues. Germline-derived CDR1 and CDR2 are MGHRA and YSYEKL. J lost 7 bases, V lost 2 bases, and 11 bases had no gene match. The CDR3 DNA reads as TGCGCCAGCAGCCAAATCCGACTAGCGGGGGCAGAAAGGACCCAGTACTTC. Protein: CASSQIRLAGAERTQYF.

The V and J genes are TRBV7-8 and TRBJ2-1, with 9 bases identical to TRBD1. The CDR3 contains 17 residues. The V and J ends lost 5 bases and 5 bases, in that order; junction bases with no gene match: 13. Per germline, CDR1 SGHVS and CDR2 FQNEAQ. The CDR3 region is CASSRYQAGTGNNEQFF. CDR3 bases: TGTGCCAGCAGCCGCTATCAAGCCGGGACAGGGAACAATGAGCAGTTCTTC.

This clone was counted only a few times. The CDR3 DNA is TGTGCCAGCAGCTTACAGTCGCGAAGCAGCGCCGGGGAGCTGTTTTTT. Protein sequence: CASSLQSRSSAGELFF. V is TRBV7-3 and J is TRBJ2-2; unclear D gene. The CDR3 contains 16 residues. Germline V gene data show CDR1 as SGHTA and CDR2 as FQGTGA. V lost 2 bases and J lost 6, with 16 bases in between.

Only a few counts were recorded for this clone. This rearrangement joins TRBV30 to TRBJ1-4, with D perhaps matching TRBD1 (5 bases). The CDR3 length is 13 residues. The V gene's germline CDR1 is GTSNPN and CDR2 SVGIG (reference sequence). V lost 0 bases and J 8 bases, leaving 10 bases between the germline ends. CDR3 sequence reads: CAWSVQVGEKLFF. The DNA for the CDR3 is TGTGCCTGGAGTGTACAGGTTGGCGAAAAACTGTTTTTT. The full variable domain, in which reference TRBV30 and TRBJ1-4 provide the parts outside the CDR3, is SQTIHQWPATLVQPVGSPLSLECTVEGTSNPNLYWYRQAAGRGLQLLFYSVGIGQISSEVPQNLSASRPQDRQFILSSKKLLLSDSGFYLCAWSVQVGEKLFFGSGTQLSVL.

The V and J genes are TRBV4-3 and TRBJ2-1, with 8 positions matching TRBD2. The CDR3 totals 16 residues. V lost 0 bases and J lost 5; bases outside the gene matches: 6. In germline, CDR1 is LGHNA, CDR2 YSLEER. CDR3 region: CASSQEVGGADNEQFF. The CDR3, as DNA: TGCGCCAGCAGCCAAGAGGTCGGGGGGGCCGACAATGAGCAGTTCTTC.

The chain combines TRBV7-9 with TRBJ2-7; the D gene is possibly TRBD1 (7 bases). The V and J ends lost 6 bases and 6 bases respectively, with 18 bases between them. Germline CDR1 SEHNR, CDR2 FQNEAQ (reference sequence). CDR3 length equals 14 residues. The CDR3 DNA reads TGTGCCAGCAGACCAACAGGGGACTTAGGCGAGCAGTACTTC. Translating it yields CASRPTGDLGEQYF.

V usage is TRBV2 and J usage is TRBJ2-1; D is uncertain. The CDR3 has 15 residues. The V gene lost 2 bases and the J gene lost 4 bases, with 12 bases spanning the gap. The germline gives CDR1 SNHLY, CDR2 FYNNEI. Here the CDR3 reads CASSEPQIIYNEQFF. In nucleotides, the CDR3 is TGTGCCAGCAGTGAACCTCAGATAATATACAATGAGCAGTTCTTC.

The chain carries TRBV19 and TRBJ1-5; TRBD1 aligns across 9 bases. This CDR3 is 17 amino acids long. Trimming took 3 bases from V and 4 from J; bases not matched to a gene: 10. The germline V gene has CDR1 LNHDA and CDR2 SQIVND (reference sequence). CDR3 sequence (DNA): TGTGCCAGTAGTATGGGACAGGGTGACGGTCATAATCAGCCCCAGCATTTT. Translation gives CASSMGQGDGHNQPQHF.

This chain joins TRBV30 and TRBJ2-3, with 12 bases lining up with TRBD1. The CDR3 is 15 amino acids. Germline CDR1 is GTSNPN and CDR2 is SVGIG (reference sequence). V trimming: 4 bases; J trimming: 4 bases; junction bases outside the gene matches: 6. CDR3 in DNA: TGTGCCTGGAATCCGGGACAGGGGGCGGCAGATACGCAGTATTTT. It translates to CAWNPGQGAADTQYF.

V usage is TRBV9 and J usage is TRBJ2-3, with TRBD2 matching 9 bases. From germline, CDR1 is SGDLS and CDR2 YYNGEE. The CDR3 covers 17 residues. The J segment lost 2 bases and the V segment lost 3 bases, leaving 10 bases of the junction unmatched. The CDR3 sequence: CASSALTSGQFTDTQYF. The CDR3 bases are TGTGCCAGCAGCGCCCTTACTAGCGGGCAGTTCACAGATACGCAGTATTTT.